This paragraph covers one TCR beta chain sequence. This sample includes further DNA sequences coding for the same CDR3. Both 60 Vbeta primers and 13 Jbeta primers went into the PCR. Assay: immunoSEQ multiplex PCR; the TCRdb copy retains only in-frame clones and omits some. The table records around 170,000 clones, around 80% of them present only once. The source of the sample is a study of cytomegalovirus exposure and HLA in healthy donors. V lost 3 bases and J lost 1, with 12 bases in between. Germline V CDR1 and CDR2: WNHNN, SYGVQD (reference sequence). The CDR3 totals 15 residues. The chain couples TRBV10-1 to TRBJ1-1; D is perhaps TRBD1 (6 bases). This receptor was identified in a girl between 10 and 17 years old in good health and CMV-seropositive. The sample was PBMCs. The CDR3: CASSESGRGNTEAFF. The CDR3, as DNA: TGCGCCAGCAGTGAATCGGGCAGGGGGAACACTGAAGCTTTCTTT.